The next 6 T cell receptor beta chains were all read from a single sample in a study of cytomegalovirus exposure and HLA in healthy donors. This table comes from immunoSEQ multiplex PCR, and its TCRdb copy is limited to in-frame clones, with some not included. The data show 250,000 to 300,000 clones, 70% to 90% seen once. Sample: PBMCs. These receptors all come from a woman in her late teens or twenties in good health and CMV-seronegative.

The rearrangement joins TRBV19 to TRBJ1-1; D may be TRBD1 (6 bases). Germline CDR1 LNHDA, CDR2 SQIVND (reference sequence). The CDR3 length is 15 residues. With 1 base removed from V and 0 bases from J, the gap between germline ends came to 9 bases. The CDR3 loop reads CASSIVGTLNTEAFF. In nucleotides, the CDR3 is TGTGCCAGTAGTATAGTCGGGACACTGAACACTGAAGCTTTCTTT.

The gene calls are TRBV27 and TRBJ1-5; D is unclear. The CDR3 runs 14 residues. Germline lookup yields CDR1 MNHEY and CDR2 SMNVEV (reference sequence). Trimming removed 8 bases at V and 0 bases at J, with 11 bases between. The CDR3 bases are TGTGCCAGCGGCCCAGTATATAGCAATCAGCCCCAGCATTTT. Amino acid sequence: CASGPVYSNQPQHF.

The chain combines TRBV5-6 with TRBJ1-1; D call uncertain. The CDR3 is 14 amino acids. Germline CDR1 SGHDT, CDR2 YYEEEE. The V and J ends lost 4 bases and 5 bases respectively, with 15 bases between them. The CDR3 region is CASSPYYRETEAFF. DNA for the CDR3: TGTGCCAGCAGCCCTTACTACCGGGAGACTGAAGCTTTCTTT. Combining the CDR3 with reference TRBV5-6 and TRBJ1-1 gives the whole variable domain DAGVTQSPTHLIKTRGQQVTLRCSPKSGHDTVSWYQQALGQGPQFIFQYYEEEERQRGNFPDRFSGHQFPNYSSELNVNALLLGDSALYLCASSPYYRETEAFFGQGTRLTVV.

In DNA form, the CDR3 reads TGTGCCAGCATGGGACAGGGAAACACTGAAGCTTTCTTT. This gives the protein CASMGQGNTEAFF. The chain employs TRBV6-5 and TRBJ1-1; 9 bases line up with TRBD1. The junction had 2 bases not matched to a gene; V was cut back by 7 bases and J by 2 bases. The CDR3 loop spans 13 amino acids. From germline, CDR1 is MNHEY and CDR2 SVGAGI.

The chain joins TRBV10-2 to TRBJ2-7; a possible D gene is TRBD1 (6 bases). This CDR3 contains 14 residues. Germline CDR1 is WSHSY and CDR2 is SAAADI. V lost 0 bases and J lost 2, with 8 bases in between. The CDR3 reads CASSESTGAYEQYF. CDR3 bases: TGCGCCAGCAGTGAGTCGACAGGCGCCTACGAGCAGTACTTC.

V and J are TRBV28 and TRBJ1-2; TRBD1 matches 9 bases. CDR1 and CDR2 (germline): MDHEN, SYDVKM. The CDR3 contains 13 residues. J was trimmed by 6 bases and V by 6 bases; bases with no gene match: 5. CDR3 sequence reads: CASRRTGGDGYTF. The CDR3 DNA reads as TGTGCCAGCAGAAGAACAGGGGGCGATGGCTACACCTTC.